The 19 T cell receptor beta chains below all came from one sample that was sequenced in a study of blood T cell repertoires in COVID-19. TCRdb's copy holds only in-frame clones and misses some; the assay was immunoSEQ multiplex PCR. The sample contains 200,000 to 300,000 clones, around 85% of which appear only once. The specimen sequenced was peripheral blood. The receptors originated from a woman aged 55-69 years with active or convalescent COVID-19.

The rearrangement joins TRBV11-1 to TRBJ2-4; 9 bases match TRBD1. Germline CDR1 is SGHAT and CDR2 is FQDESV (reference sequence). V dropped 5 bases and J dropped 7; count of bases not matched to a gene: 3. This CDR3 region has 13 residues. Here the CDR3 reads CASSMTGGNIQYF. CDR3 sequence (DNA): TGTGCCAGCAGCATGACAGGGGGGAACATTCAGTACTTC.

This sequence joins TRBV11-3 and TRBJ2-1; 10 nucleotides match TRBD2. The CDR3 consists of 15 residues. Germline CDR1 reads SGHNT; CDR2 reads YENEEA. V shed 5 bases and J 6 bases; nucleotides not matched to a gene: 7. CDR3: CASSLSGGVSNEQFF. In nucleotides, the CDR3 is TGTGCCAGCAGCCTAAGCGGGGGGGTTAGCAATGAGCAGTTCTTC.

CDR3 sequence: CATSSTDSGTYTDTQYF. As DNA, the CDR3 is TGTGCCACCAGCTCAACAGATAGCGGGACATACACAGATACGCAGTATTTT. J is TRBJ2-3 and V is TRBV15; 8 bases match TRBD2. There are 17 residues in the CDR3. The germline V gene has CDR1 LNHNV and CDR2 YYDKDF (reference sequence). Losses at the gene ends were 5 bases for V and 2 bases for J; bases not matched to a gene: 12. The full variable domain, with the rest looked up from reference TRBV15 and TRBJ2-3, is DAMVIQNPRYQVTQFGKPVTLSCSQTLNHNVMYWYQQKSSQAPKLLFHYYDKDFNNEADTPDNFQSRRPNTSFCFLDIRSPGLGDTAMYLCATSSTDSGTYTDTQYFGPGTRLTVL.

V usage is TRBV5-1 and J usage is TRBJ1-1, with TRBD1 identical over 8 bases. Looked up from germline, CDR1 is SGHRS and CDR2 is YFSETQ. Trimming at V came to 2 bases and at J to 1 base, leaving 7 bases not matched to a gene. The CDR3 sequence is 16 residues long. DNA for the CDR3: TGCGCCAGCAGCTTCTCACAACAGGGGGAGAACACTGAAGCTTTCTTT. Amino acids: CASSFSQQGENTEAFF.

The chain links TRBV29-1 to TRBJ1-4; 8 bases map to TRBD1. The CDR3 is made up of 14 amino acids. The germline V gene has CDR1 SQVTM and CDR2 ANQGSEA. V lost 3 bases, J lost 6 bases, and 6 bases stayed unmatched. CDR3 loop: CSVDITGGDEKLFF. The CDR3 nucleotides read TGCAGCGTTGATATCACAGGGGGGGATGAAAAACTGTTTTTT. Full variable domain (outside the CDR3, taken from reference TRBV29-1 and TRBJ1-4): SAVISQKPSRDICQRGTSLTIQCQVDSQVTMMFWYRQQPGQSLTLIATANQGSEATYESGFVIDKFPISRPNLTFSTLTVSNMSPEDSSIYLCSVDITGGDEKLFFGSGTQLSVL.

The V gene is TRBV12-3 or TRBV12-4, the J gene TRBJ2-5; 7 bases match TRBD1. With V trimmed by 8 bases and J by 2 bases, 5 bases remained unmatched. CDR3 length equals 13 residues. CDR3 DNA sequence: TGTGCCAGCGTCCGGGACAGACAAGAGACCCAGTACTTC. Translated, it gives CASVRDRQETQYF.

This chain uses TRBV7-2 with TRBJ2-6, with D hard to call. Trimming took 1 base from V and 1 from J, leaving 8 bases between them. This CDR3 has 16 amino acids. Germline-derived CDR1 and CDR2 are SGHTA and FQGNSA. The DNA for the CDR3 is TGTGCCAGCAGCTTAGATACTCGTTCTGGGGCCAACGTCCTGACTTTC. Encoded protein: CASSLDTRSGANVLTF. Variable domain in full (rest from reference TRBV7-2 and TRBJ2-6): GAGVSQSPSNKVTEKGKDVELRCDPISGHTALYWYRQSLGQGLEFLIYFQGNSAPDKSGLPSDRFSAERTGGSVSTLTIQRTQQEDSAVYLCASSLDTRSGANVLTFGAGSRLTVL.

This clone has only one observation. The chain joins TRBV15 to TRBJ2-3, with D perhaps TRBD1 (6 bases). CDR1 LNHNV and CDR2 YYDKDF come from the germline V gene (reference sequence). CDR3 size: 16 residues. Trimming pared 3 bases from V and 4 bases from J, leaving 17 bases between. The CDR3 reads CATSSGQVQGPDTQYF. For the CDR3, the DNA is TGTGCCACCAGCAGTGGTCAGGTGCAGGGGCCAGATACGCAGTATTTT.

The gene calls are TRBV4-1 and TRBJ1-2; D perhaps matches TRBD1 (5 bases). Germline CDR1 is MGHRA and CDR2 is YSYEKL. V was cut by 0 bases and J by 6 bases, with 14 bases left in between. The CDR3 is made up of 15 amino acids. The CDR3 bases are TGCGCCAGCAGCCAAGATAGACGCAGGGAGGATGGCTACACCTTC. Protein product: CASSQDRRREDGYTF.

The CDR3 DNA is TGTGCCAGCAGCGGCTATAGGGGGACAGGTTACGACGAGCAGTACTTC. This encodes CASSGYRGTGYDEQYF. The gene calls are TRBV5-5 and TRBJ2-7; 8 bases are a match to TRBD1. The CDR3 consists of 16 residues. CDR1 is SGHKS and CDR2 is YYEKEE in the germline V gene (reference sequence). With V trimmed by 4 bases and J by 5 bases, 14 bases remained unmatched.

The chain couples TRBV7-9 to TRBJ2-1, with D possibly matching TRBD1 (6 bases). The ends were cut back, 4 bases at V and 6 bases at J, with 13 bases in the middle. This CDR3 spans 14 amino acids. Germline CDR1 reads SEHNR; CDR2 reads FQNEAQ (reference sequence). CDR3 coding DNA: TGTGCCAGCAGCTCCCCAGGGGTCGTCAATGAGCAGTTCTTC. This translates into CASSSPGVVNEQFF.

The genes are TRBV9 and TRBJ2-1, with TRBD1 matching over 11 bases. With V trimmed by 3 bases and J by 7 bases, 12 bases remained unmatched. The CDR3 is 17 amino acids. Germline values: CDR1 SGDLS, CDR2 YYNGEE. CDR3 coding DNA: TGTGCCAGCAGCGGGACAGGGGGCTCAATGGGTTTAAATGAGCAGTTCTTC. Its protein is CASSGTGGSMGLNEQFF. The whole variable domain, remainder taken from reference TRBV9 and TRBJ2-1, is DSGVTQTPKHLITATGQRVTLRCSPRSGDLSVYWYQQSLDQGLQFLIQYYNGEERAKGNILERFSAQQFPDLHSELNLSSLELGDSALYFCASSGTGGSMGLNEQFFGPGTRLTVL.

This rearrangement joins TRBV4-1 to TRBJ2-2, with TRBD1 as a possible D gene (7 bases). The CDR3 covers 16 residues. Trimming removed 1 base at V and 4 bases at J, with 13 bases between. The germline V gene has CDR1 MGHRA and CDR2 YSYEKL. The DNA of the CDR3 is TGCGCCAGCAGCCAAGTCAGGGGGGCGGGCACCGGGGAGCTGTTTTTT. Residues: CASSQVRGAGTGELFF.

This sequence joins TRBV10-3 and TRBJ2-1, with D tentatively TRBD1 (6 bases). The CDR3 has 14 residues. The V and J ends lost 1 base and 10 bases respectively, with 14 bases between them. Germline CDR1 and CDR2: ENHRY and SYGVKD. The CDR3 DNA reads TGTGCCATCAGTGAGTTTTCAGGGGACCCGGAGCAGTTCTTC. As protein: CAISEFSGDPEQFF.

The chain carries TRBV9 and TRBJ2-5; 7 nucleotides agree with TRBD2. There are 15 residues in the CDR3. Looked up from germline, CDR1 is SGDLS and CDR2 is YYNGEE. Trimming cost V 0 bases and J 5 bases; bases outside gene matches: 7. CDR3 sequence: CASSVVPNGGETQYF. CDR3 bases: TGTGCCAGCAGCGTAGTCCCTAACGGGGGGGAGACCCAGTACTTC.

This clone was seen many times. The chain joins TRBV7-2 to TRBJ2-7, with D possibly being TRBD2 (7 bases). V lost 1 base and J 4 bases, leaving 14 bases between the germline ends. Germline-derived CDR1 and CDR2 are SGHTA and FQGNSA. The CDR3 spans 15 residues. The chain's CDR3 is CASSLGGGTLYEQYV. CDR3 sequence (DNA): TGTGCCAGCAGCTTAGGGGGGGGCACCCTTTACGAGCAGTACGTC.

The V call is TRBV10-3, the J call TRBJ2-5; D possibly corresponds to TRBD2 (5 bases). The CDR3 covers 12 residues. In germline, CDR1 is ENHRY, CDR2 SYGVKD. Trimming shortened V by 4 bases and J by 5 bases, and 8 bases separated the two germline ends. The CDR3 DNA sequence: TGTGCCATCAGTGCGGGGTCTGAGACCCAGTACTTC. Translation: CAISAGSETQYF.

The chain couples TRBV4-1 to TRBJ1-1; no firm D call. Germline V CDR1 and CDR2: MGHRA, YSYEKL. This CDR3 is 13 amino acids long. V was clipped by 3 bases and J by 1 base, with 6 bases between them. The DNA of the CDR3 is TGCGCCAGCAGCCAGCGGAGGAACACTGAAGCTTTCTTT. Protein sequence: CASSQRRNTEAFF.

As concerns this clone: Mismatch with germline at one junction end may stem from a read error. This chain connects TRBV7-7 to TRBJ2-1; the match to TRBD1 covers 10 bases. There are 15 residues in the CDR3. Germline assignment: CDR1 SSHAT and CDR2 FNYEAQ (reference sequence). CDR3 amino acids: CASSLGTGVYNEQFF. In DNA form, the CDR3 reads TGTGCTAGCAGCTTAGGGACAGGGGTTTACAATGAGCAGTTCTTC.